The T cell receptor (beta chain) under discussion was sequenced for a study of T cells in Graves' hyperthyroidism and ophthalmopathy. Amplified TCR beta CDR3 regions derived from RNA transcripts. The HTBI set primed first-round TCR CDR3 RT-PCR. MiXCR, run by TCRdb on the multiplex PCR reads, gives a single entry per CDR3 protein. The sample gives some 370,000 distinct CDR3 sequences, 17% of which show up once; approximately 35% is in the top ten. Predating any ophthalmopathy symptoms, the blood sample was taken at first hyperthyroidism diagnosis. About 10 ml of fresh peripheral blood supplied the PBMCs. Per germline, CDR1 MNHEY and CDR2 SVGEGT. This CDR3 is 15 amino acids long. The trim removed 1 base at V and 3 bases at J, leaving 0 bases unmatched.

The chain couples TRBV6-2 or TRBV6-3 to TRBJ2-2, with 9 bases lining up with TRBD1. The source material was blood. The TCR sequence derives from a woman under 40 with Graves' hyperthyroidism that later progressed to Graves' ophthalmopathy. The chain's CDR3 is CASSYWTGDTGELFF. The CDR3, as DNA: TGTGCCAGCAGTTACTGGACAGGGGACACCGGGGAGCTGTTTTTT.